The 7 T cell receptor beta chains presented below share a single source sample, sequenced in a study of T cell responses to AZD1222 COVID-19 vaccine. Using immunoSEQ multiplex PCR, the repertoire was profiled, and TCRdb retains in-frame clones only, with some absent. This sample yields tens of thousands of clones, of which roughly 88% are seen a single time; about 24% belongs to the top ten. The sample here was peripheral blood, taken on day 0 of AZD1222 vaccination. The receptor set was obtained from an adult in good health.

The chain couples TRBV7-9 to TRBJ1-1, with D uncertain. Trimming stripped 5 bases from V and 1 base from J, with 11 bases between. The CDR3 loop spans 14 amino acids. Germline V CDR1 and CDR2: SEHNR, FQNEAQ (reference sequence). In DNA form, the CDR3 reads TGTGCCAGCAGCCTCTCTCTGGGGAACACTGAAGCTTTCTTT. Amino acids: CASSLSLGNTEAFF.

The chain joins TRBV27 to TRBJ1-5; D perhaps matches TRBD1 (6 bases). Germline V gene data show CDR1 as MNHEY and CDR2 as SMNVEV (reference sequence). Deletions cut 1 base from V and 7 bases from J, with 8 bases between. The CDR3 spans 13 residues. CDR3 sequence: CASSLYRAQPQHF. CDR3 in DNA: TGTGCCAGCAGTTTATACAGGGCCCAGCCCCAGCATTTT.

The rearrangement links TRBV28 to TRBJ2-3; tentative D call: TRBD1 (5 bases). Per germline, CDR1 MDHEN and CDR2 SYDVKM. The CDR3 contains 14 residues. Between the trimmed V and J ends, which lost 5 bases and 9 bases, there was a span of 18 bases. In DNA, the CDR3 is TGTGCCAGCAGTCGACGACTTACAGGAGCCACGCAGTATTTT. Encoded protein: CASSRRLTGATQYF.

The chain is built from TRBV7-2 and TRBJ2-7; D gene uncertain. The CDR3 covers 16 residues. Trimming stripped 1 base from V and 6 bases from J, with 19 bases between. CDR1 is SGHTA, CDR2 FQGNSA, per germline. The CDR3 DNA reads as TGTGCCAGCAGCTTAGGATCTATCTGGGAATTCCGCGAGCAGTACTTC. Protein: CASSLGSIWEFREQYF.

V gene TRBV4-1 combines with J gene TRBJ1-3, with 9 positions matching TRBD1. The CDR3 is 15 amino acids. Germline V gene lookup returns CDR1 MGHRA and CDR2 YSYEKL. The trim removed 5 bases at V and 0 bases at J, leaving 2 bases unmatched. The CDR3 protein is CASSVGQGSGNTIYF. The CDR3 region has the DNA TGCGCCAGCAGCGTGGGACAGGGCTCTGGAAACACCATATATTTT.

The genes are TRBV7-9 and TRBJ2-7; unclear D gene. The V gene lost 1 base and the J gene lost 0 bases, with 7 bases spanning the gap. CDR1 is SEHNR, CDR2 FQNEAQ, per germline (reference sequence). The CDR3 is 14 residues long. For the CDR3, the DNA is TGTGCCAGCAGCTTAGGCGAATACTCCTACGAGCAGTACTTC. Its translation: CASSLGEYSYEQYF.

This chain joins TRBV6-2 or TRBV6-3 and TRBJ1-5, with 9 bases matching TRBD1. This CDR3 comprises 17 residues. Germline V lookup: CDR1 MNHEY, CDR2 SVGEGT. The V segment lost 2 bases and the J segment 6 bases; nucleotides outside the gene matches: 11. CDR3: CASSYVGGTGFGQPQHF. CDR3 coding DNA: TGTGCCAGCAGTTACGTAGGGGGGACAGGGTTTGGTCAGCCCCAGCATTTT.